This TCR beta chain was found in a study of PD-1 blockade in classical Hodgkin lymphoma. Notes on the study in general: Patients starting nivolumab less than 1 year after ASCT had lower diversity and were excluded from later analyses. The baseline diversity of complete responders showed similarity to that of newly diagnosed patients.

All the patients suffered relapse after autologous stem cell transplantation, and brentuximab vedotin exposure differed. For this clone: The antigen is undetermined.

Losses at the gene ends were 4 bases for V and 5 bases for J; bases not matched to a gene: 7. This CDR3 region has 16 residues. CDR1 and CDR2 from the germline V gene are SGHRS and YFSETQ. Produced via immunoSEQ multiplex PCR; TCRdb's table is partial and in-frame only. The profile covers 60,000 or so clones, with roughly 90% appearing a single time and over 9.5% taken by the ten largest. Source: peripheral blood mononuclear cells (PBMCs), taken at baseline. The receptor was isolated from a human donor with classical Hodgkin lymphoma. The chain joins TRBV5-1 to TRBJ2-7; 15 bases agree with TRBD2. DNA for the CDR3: TGCGCCAGCAGCCCCTACGGACTAGCGGGGGGGGACGAGCAGTACTTC. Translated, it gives CASSPYGLAGGDEQYF.